This T cell receptor beta chain was retrieved from a study of blood T cell repertoires in COVID-19. Study-wide background: Samples taken during acute and convalescent COVID-19 were collected in the United States, Italy and Spain. T cells, B-cell-depleted T cells, or PBMCs provided the cDNA or gDNA that served as material.

Shortly before study entry, within 2 weeks, exposed participants had met a COVID-19 case. Per the study methods: Quantification of nucleated cells was approximated via reference gene primer amplification. Profiled with immunoSEQ multiplex PCR; TCRdb holds only in-frame clones, not every one. V, J and clone size were drawn from that table, and D and trimming were deduced from the DNA. The table has fewer than 400,000 clones, 85% seen once. This CDR3 has 14 residues. The V and J ends lost 4 bases and 4 bases, in that order; junction bases with no gene match: 7. From germline, CDR1 is SGHRS and CDR2 YFSETQ.

Sequencing used PBMCs or T cells enriched from blood (not recorded which). The TCR sequence derives from a woman aged 30 to 39 who had been exposed to COVID-19. V usage is TRBV5-1 and J usage is TRBJ1-2; TRBD1 aligns across 7 bases. In DNA, the CDR3 is TGCGCCAGCAGCCTTCCGGGACAGCTCTATGGCTACACCTTC. Protein: CASSLPGQLYGYTF. The full variable domain, completed using reference TRBV5-1 and TRBJ1-2, is KAGVTQTPRYLIKTRGQQVTLSCSPISGHRSVSWYQQTPGQGLQFLFEYFSETQRNKGNFPGRFSGRQFSNSRSEMNVSTLELGDSALYLCASSLPGQLYGYTFGSGTRLTVV.